Following are 3 T cell receptor beta chains from one sample sequenced in a study of graft-versus-host responses after intestinal transplantation. TCRdb keeps only in-frame clones here, not all; method: immunoSEQ multiplex PCR. This sample has tens of thousands of clones, with more than 90% found just once. The input for sequencing was bone marrow, taken roughly 110 weeks after intestinal transplantation. These receptors originate from a human patient who received an intestinal transplant, so some T cells may come from the graft donor.

This clone appeared once. The chain couples TRBV6-6 to TRBJ1-5, with TRBD1 as a possible D gene (5 bases). The CDR3 sequence is 14 residues long. With 5 bases removed from V and 5 bases from J, the gap between germline ends came to 13 bases. Germline assignment: CDR1 MNHNY and CDR2 SVGAGI (reference sequence). CDR3 DNA: TGTGCCAGCAGTCCCGCGGGGGGAGATCAGCCCCAGCATTTT. It specifies CASSPAGGDQPQHF.

V usage is TRBV27 and J usage is TRBJ2-1; 16 bases fit TRBD2. CDR3 length equals 17 residues. Germline V CDR1 and CDR2: MNHEY, SMNVEV (reference sequence). The V gene end was trimmed by 4 bases and the J gene end by 5 bases; junction bases not matched to a gene: 5. In DNA form, the CDR3 reads TGTGCCAGCAGTTACATGGGACTAGCGGGAGGGAACAATGAGCAGTTCTTC. This gives the protein CASSYMGLAGGNNEQFF.

The chain has TRBV5-1 and TRBJ2-2; TRBD1 aligns across 11 bases. The CDR3 consists of 16 residues. Unmatched junction bases numbered 6, after V lost 4 bases and J lost 4 bases. Looked up from germline, CDR1 is SGHRS and CDR2 is YFSETQ. The CDR3 DNA is TGCGCCAGCAGCCCGGCCGGGACAGGGGGCACCGGGGAGCTGTTTTTT. It translates to CASSPAGTGGTGELFF.